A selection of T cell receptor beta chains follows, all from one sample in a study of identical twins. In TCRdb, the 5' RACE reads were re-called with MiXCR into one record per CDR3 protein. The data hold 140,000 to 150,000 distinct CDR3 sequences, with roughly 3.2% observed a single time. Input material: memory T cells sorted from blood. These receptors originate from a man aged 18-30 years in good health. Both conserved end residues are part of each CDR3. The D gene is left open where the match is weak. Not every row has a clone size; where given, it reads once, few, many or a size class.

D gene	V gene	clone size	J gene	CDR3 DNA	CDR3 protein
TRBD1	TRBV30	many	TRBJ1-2	TGTGCCTGGAGTCACAGGGGGCTAGAGGGCTACACCTTC	CAWSHRGLEGYTF
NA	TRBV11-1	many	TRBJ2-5	TGTGCCAGCAGCGCCCCCGGGGAGACCCAGTACTTC	CASSAPGETQYF
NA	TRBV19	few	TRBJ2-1	TGTGCCAGTAGTGACCCTTGGGAGTTCCCCTACAATGAGCAGTTCTTC	CASSDPWEFPYNEQFF
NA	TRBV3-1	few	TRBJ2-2	TGTGCCAGCAGCCAAGACAGCCAGCTTCAGTCCGGGGAGCTGTTTTTT	CASSQDSQLQSGELFF
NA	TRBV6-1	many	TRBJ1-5	TGTGCCAGCAGGGGGGCCTACAATCAGCCCCAGCATTTT	CASRGAYNQPQHF
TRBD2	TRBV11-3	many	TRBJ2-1	TGTGCCAGCAGCTTAGTCGGGGCGGGAGGCCACCCCAATGAGCAGTTCTTC	CASSLVGAGGHPNEQFF
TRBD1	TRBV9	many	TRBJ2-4	TGTGCCAGCAGCCCAACCGGGACAGTGGACATTCAGTACTTC	CASSPTGTVDIQYF
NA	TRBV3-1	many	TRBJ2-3	TGTGCCAGCAGCCAACTCCAGTTGGCAGATACGCAGTATTTT	CASSQLQLADTQYF
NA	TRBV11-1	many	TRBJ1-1	TGTGCCAGCAGCTTAGCGTCCCGGGCAGGGGATGGACGCACTGAAGCTTTCTTT	CASSLASRAGDGRTEAFF
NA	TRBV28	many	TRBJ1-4	TGTGCCACCGGGGTGGGCTCCACCGCTAATGAAAAACTGTTTTTT	CATGVGSTANEKLFF
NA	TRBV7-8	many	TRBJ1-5	TGTGCCAGCAGCCTCACAGAATTAAATCAGCCCCAGCATTTT	CASSLTELNQPQHF
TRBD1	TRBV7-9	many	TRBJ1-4	TGTGCCAGCAACAGGGGACAGGGATTGACTAATGAAAAACTGTTTTTT	CASNRGQGLTNEKLFF
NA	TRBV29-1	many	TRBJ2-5	TGCAGCGTTCCCGGGGATGCATGGTCCCAGTACTTC	CSVPGDAWSQYF
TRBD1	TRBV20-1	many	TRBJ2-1	TGCAGTGCTACGGGGACAGGTTATGGCAATGAGCAGTTCTTC	CSATGTGYGNEQFF
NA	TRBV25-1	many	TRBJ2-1	TGTGCCAGCAGTGAGGGGGAATCCTACAATGAGCAGTTCTTC	CASSEGESYNEQFF
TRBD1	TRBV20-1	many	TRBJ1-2	TGCAGTGCGCACGGACAGGGAGATTATGGCTACACCTTC	CSAHGQGDYGYTF
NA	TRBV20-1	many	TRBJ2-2	TGCAGTGCTAGAGATAACGGTGCATTCGGGGAGCTGTTTTTT	CSARDNGAFGELFF
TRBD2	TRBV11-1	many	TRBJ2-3	TGTGCCAGCAGCGCCTCGGCCTTACTAGCGGGAGGAAGCACAGATACGCAGTATTTT	CASSASALLAGGSTDTQYF
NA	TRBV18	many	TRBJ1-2	TGTGCCAGCTCACCAGCCGCGGGCCCAGGGGGCTACACCTTC	CASSPAAGPGGYTF
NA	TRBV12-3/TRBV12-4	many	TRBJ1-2	TGTGCCAGCAGTTCGACGTCAGGGATGAATGGCTACACCTTC	CASSSTSGMNGYTF
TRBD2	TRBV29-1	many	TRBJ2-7	TGCAGCGTAGCGGGACTAGCGGGAGCCTACGAGCAGTACTTC	CSVAGLAGAYEQYF
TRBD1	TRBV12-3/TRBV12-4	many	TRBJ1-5	TGTGCCAGCAGTTCAACAGGGGACAATAGCAATCAGCCCCAGCATTTT	CASSSTGDNSNQPQHF
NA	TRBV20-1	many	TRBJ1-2	TGCAGTGCTAGAGATGATCGGGGGGACCACTATGGCTACACCTTC	CSARDDRGDHYGYTF
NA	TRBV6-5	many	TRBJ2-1	TGTGCCAGCAGTTACTCGTTCTGGGGAGGTGAGCAGTTCTTC	CASSYSFWGGEQFF
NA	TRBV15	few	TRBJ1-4	TGTGCCACCAGCAGCTATGGGGACACTGAAAAACTGTTTTTT	CATSSYGDTEKLFF
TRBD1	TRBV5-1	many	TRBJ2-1	TGCGCCAGCAGTGAACAGCCGAGCCGTCTCGGGACAGCCTTTTACAATGAGCAGTTCTTC	CASSEQPSRLGTAFYNEQFF
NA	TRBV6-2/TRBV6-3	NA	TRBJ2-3	TGTGCCAGCACCCAGCGGCGTACAGATACGCAGTATTTT	CASTQRRTDTQYF
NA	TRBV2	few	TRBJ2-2	TGTGCCAGCAGTGATACCAGGGGCGGTACCGGGGAGCTGTTTTTT	CASSDTRGGTGELFF
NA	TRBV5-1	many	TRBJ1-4	TGCGCCAGCAGCCGAGGTACAGCTAATGAAAAACTGTTTTTT	CASSRGTANEKLFF
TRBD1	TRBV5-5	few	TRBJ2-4	TGTGCCAGCAGCTCCCGACAGGGGGTAGCCAAAAACATTCAGTACTTC	CASSSRQGVAKNIQYF
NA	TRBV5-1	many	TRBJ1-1	TGCGCCAGCAGCCTCCCCGGGGTAATGGGCACTGAAGCTTTCTTT	CASSLPGVMGTEAFF
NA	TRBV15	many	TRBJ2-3	TGTGCCACCAGCAGTGAGAGTGCGAGTACGCAGTATTTT	CATSSESASTQYF
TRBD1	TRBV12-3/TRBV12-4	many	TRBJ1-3	TGTGCCAGCAGACCCCCCCGGGACAGGGTGCGAAACACCATATATTTT	CASRPPRDRVRNTIYF
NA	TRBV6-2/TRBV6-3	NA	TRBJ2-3	TGTGCCAGCAGGGAGCCGGGCGGCGGAGGGAATACGCAGTATTTT	CASREPGGGGNTQYF
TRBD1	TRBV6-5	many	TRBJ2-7	TGTGCCAGCCGCCAGGGGGAATACGAGCAGTACTTC	CASRQGEYEQYF
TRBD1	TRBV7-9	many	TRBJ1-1	TGTGCCAGCAGCTTCGACAGGGCAGACACTGAAGCTTTCTTT	CASSFDRADTEAFF
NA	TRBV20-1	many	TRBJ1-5	TGCAGTGCTAGAGCCCCCGGGGCCGGGTACAATCAGCCCCAGCATTTT	CSARAPGAGYNQPQHF
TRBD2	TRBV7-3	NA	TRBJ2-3	TGTGCCAGCAGCTCGGGACTAGCGATAGATACGCAGTATTTT	CASSSGLAIDTQYF
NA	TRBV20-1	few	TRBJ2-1	TGCAGTGCCGGCGACCTAGGGGATGAGCAGTTCTTC	CSAGDLGDEQFF
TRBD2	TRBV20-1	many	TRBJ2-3	TGCAGTGCTAGTTTTGGCGGGAGGGCCAAACAAGATACGCAGTATTTT	CSASFGGRAKQDTQYF
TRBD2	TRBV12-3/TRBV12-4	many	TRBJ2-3	TGTGCCAGCAGTTGGGAGGGGATTACGCAGTATTTT	CASSWEGITQYF
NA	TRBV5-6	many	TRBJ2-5	TGTGCCAGCAGCTTGATAGGGCCTGAGACCCAGTACTTC	CASSLIGPETQYF
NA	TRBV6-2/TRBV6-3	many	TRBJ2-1	TGTGCCACAAGGGAAGTGGGGTACAATGAGCAGTTCTTC	CATREVGYNEQFF
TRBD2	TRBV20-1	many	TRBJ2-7	TGCAGTGCTAGGGAGAGGCTAGCGGGAGGCGAGCAGTACTTC	CSARERLAGGEQYF
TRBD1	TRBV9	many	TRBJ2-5	TGTGCCAGCAGCGTAACTTCGAGGACAGGGTCGCCGGAGACCCAGTACTTC	CASSVTSRTGSPETQYF
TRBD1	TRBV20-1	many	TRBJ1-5	TGCAGTGCTAGTACCCACGGGACAGATCTTTATAGCAATCAGCCCCAGCATTTT	CSASTHGTDLYSNQPQHF
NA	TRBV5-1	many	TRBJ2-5	TGCGCCAGCAGCATGGACGGGACTTTCCAAGAGACCCAGTACTTC	CASSMDGTFQETQYF
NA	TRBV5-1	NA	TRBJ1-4	TGCGCCAGCAGCTTCTCCTCCGGGGGCGGACGTGAAAAACTGTTTTTT	CASSFSSGGGREKLFF
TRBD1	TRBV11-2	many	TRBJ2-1	TGTGCCAGCAGCGCCCGGGACAGGGAAGGGCCTGAGCAGTTCTTC	CASSARDREGPEQFF
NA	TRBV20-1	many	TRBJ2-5	TGCAGTGCTAGAGGGACTACGAGTCGGGAGACCCAGTACTTC	CSARGTTSRETQYF
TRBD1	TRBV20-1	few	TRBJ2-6	TGCAGTGCTGTGTTTGGACAGGGAGCCTCTGGGGCCAACGTCCTGACTTTC	CSAVFGQGASGANVLTF
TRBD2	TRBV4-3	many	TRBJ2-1	TGCGCCAGCAGTGGGACTATCTCATTCTCCTACAATGAGCAGTTCTTC	CASSGTISFSYNEQFF
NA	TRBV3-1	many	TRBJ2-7	TGTGCCAGCAGCCAAGGAACAAAGGCAGGCGAGCAGTACTTC	CASSQGTKAGEQYF